A single sample is the source of the 30 T cell receptor beta chains below, sequenced in a study of blood T cell repertoires in COVID-19. Repertoires were generated with immunoSEQ multiplex PCR, while TCRdb's copy carries only in-frame clones and drops some. Here the sample spans 80,000 to 95,000 clones, around 84% being singletons. The specimen sequenced was peripheral blood. The source of these receptors is a woman of 80 years or more in a cohort sampled during active or convalescent COVID-19.

V is TRBV5-1 and J is TRBJ2-5; no definite D call. V was pared by 3 bases and J by 0 bases, with 12 bases between. CDR1 and CDR2 (germline): SGHRS, YFSETQ. CDR3 length equals 15 residues. The CDR3 here is CASSSPIQNQETQYF. The DNA for the CDR3 is TGCGCCAGCAGCTCCCCAATACAGAACCAAGAGACCCAGTACTTC.

This chain links TRBV9 with TRBJ1-4; TRBD1 agrees at 8 bases. The trim removed 4 bases at V and 7 bases at J, leaving 15 bases unmatched. This CDR3 region has 17 residues. Germline CDR1 is SGDLS and CDR2 is YYNGEE. The CDR3 loop is CASSIGQGGYFGEKLFF. DNA for the CDR3: TGTGCCAGCAGCATCGGACAGGGTGGATATTTCGGTGAAAAACTGTTTTTT.

The chain recombines TRBV11-2 with TRBJ2-1, with TRBD2 matching 8 bases. CDR1 is SGHAT, CDR2 FQNNGV, per germline. CDR3 length equals 15 residues. V was clipped by 1 base and J by 4 bases; unmatched bases: 3. In nucleotides, the CDR3 is TGTGCCAGCAGCTTAGCAGCGGGAGTTTACAATGAGCAGTTCTTC. Its protein product is CASSLAAGVYNEQFF.

V usage is TRBV27 and J usage is TRBJ2-5; weak D call: TRBD2 (6 bases). This CDR3 contains 14 residues. CDR1 is MNHEY and CDR2 is SMNVEV in the germline V gene (reference sequence). V lost 5 bases and J lost 4, with 14 bases in between. This CDR3 is CASSGAGLGETQYF. CDR3 DNA sequence: TGTGCCAGCAGTGGTGCGGGGCTTGGAGAGACCCAGTACTTC.

The V call is TRBV5-1, the J call TRBJ1-3, with 7 bases that match TRBD1. CDR3 length equals 16 residues. Trimming removed 3 bases from V and 2 bases from J; junction bases left unmatched: 8. Per germline, CDR1 SGHRS and CDR2 YFSETQ. DNA of the CDR3: TGCGCCAGCAGCTCGGGACAGATGAGTCCTGGAAACACCATATATTTT. It specifies CASSSGQMSPGNTIYF.

The chain is built from TRBV7-8 and TRBJ2-1; 15 bases are a match to TRBD2. The V segment lost 5 bases and the J segment 11 bases; nucleotides outside the gene matches: 4. Germline CDR1 and CDR2: SGHVS and FQNEAQ. CDR3 length: 14 residues. The CDR3 coding sequence is TGTGCCAGCAGCGTCGGGACTAGCGGGGGGCAGCAGTTCTTC. Protein sequence: CASSVGTSGGQQFF.

CDR3 bases: TGTGCCTGGACTGGACAGAGAGGGGCCAACGTCCTGACTTTC. This encodes CAWTGQRGANVLTF. V and J are TRBV30 and TRBJ2-6, with D perhaps TRBD1 (6 bases). This CDR3 region has 14 residues. The germline gives CDR1 GTSNPN, CDR2 SVGIG (reference sequence). V shed 4 bases and J shed 4 bases, with 11 bases lying between them.

CDR3 sequence (DNA): TGTGCCAGTAGTATCGAAGGAGCTGAAGCTTTCTTT. It translates to CASSIEGAEAFF. J is TRBJ1-1 and V is TRBV19; the D is unclear. CDR1 is LNHDA, CDR2 SQIVND, per germline (reference sequence). CDR3 length: 12 amino acids. Trimming cost V 3 bases and J 6 bases, with 8 bases left between them.

This clone was observed a single time. V and J are TRBV28 and TRBJ2-1; 12 bases fit TRBD2. CDR3 size: 20 residues. Per germline, CDR1 MDHEN and CDR2 SYDVKM. V gave up 8 bases and J gave up 0 bases; unmatched junction bases: 17. The CDR3 protein is CASGGQWTSGIGGSYNEQFF. The CDR3 nucleotides read TGTGCCAGCGGGGGACAATGGACTAGCGGGATCGGAGGCTCCTACAATGAGCAGTTCTTC.

The V gene is TRBV25-1, the J gene TRBJ1-1; TRBD1 agrees at 9 bases. Per germline, CDR1 MGHDK and CDR2 SYGVNS. V trimming: 3 bases; J trimming: 1 base; junction bases outside the gene matches: 3. The CDR3 spans 15 residues. This CDR3 is CASSDRDRANTEAFF. DNA for the CDR3: TGTGCCAGCAGTGATCGGGACAGGGCGAACACTGAAGCTTTCTTT.

The chain recombines TRBV5-6 with TRBJ2-3; 11 nucleotides agree with TRBD2. Germline CDR1 is SGHDT and CDR2 is YYEEEE. The CDR3 is made up of 15 amino acids. V was pared by 4 bases and J by 3 bases, with 4 bases of the junction left unmatched. As DNA, the CDR3 is TGTGCCAGCAGCACAGGGACTAGCGGAACAGATACGCAGTATTTT. Translation gives CASSTGTSGTDTQYF.

The chain combines TRBV7-2 with TRBJ1-1; D remains ambiguous. V shed 2 bases and J shed 5 bases, with 9 bases lying between them. This CDR3 is built from 13 residues. CDR1 SGHTA and CDR2 FQGNSA come from the germline V gene. The CDR3 nucleotides are TGTGCCAGCAGCTTATGGAGGGAAACTGAAGCTTTCTTT. Its translation is CASSLWRETEAFF.

This chain joins TRBV11-3 and TRBJ1-3, with a possible D match to TRBD1 (6 bases). CDR3 size: 16 residues. The germline V gene encodes CDR1 SGHNT and CDR2 YENEEA. V was trimmed by 2 bases and J by 0 bases, leaving 11 bases between them. The CDR3 DNA is TGTGCCAGCAGCTTAATTGGGGGCGGCTCTGGAAACACCATATATTTT. It codes for CASSLIGGGSGNTIYF.

Here the CDR3 reads CATGTGASYEQYF. CDR3 bases: TGTGCCACTGGGACAGGAGCCTCCTACGAGCAGTACTTC. The rearrangement links TRBV15 to TRBJ2-7, with 8 bases fitting TRBD1. CDR1 and CDR2 from the germline V gene are LNHNV and YYDKDF (reference sequence). CDR3 length equals 13 residues. V was pared by 9 bases and J by 0 bases, with 4 bases of the junction left unmatched.

This clone was observed a few times. The chain combines TRBV5-1 with TRBJ2-7; perhaps TRBD1 as D (5 bases). In germline, CDR1 is SGHRS, CDR2 YFSETQ. This CDR3 is 14 amino acids long. Between the trimmed V and J ends, which lost 4 bases and 0 bases, there was a span of 11 bases. CDR3 sequence (DNA): TGCGCCAGCAGCCGTGGGGCGGTCTCCTACGAGCAGTACTTC. This sequence encodes CASSRGAVSYEQYF.

This chain connects TRBV7-3 to TRBJ2-1; weak D call: TRBD2 (6 bases). This CDR3 comprises 16 residues. Trimming left V 1 base short and J 0 bases short, with 10 bases between. The germline V gene encodes CDR1 SGHTA and CDR2 FQGTGA. CDR3 amino acids: CASSLIGGSSYNEQFF. Written as DNA, the CDR3 is TGTGCCAGCAGCTTAATTGGGGGGAGCTCCTACAATGAGCAGTTCTTC. The complete variable domain, with remaining parts taken from reference TRBV7-3 and TRBJ2-1, reads GAGVSQTPSNKVTEKGKYVELRCDPISGHTALYWYRQSLGQGPEFLIYFQGTGAADDSGLPNDRFFAVRPEGSVSTLKIQRTERGDSAVYLCASSLIGGSSYNEQFFGPGTRLTVL.

This chain joins TRBV24-1 and TRBJ2-3, with 8 bases fitting TRBD2. The V segment lost 5 bases and the J segment 0 bases; nucleotides outside the gene matches: 9. Germline CDR1 and CDR2: KGHDR and SFDVKD. The CDR3 contains 17 residues. For the CDR3, the DNA is TGTGCCACCAGTGGCCGGGGACTAGATTATAGCACAGATACGCAGTATTTT. As protein: CATSGRGLDYSTDTQYF.

This clone was observed once. The chain employs TRBV2 and TRBJ2-3; maybe TRBD1 (6 bases). Germline CDR1 reads SNHLY; CDR2 reads FYNNEI. V gave up 7 bases and J gave up 2 bases, with 10 bases separating them. The CDR3 spans 13 residues. The CDR3 coding sequence is TGTGCCAGCAACGGACAGCTCACAGATACGCAGTATTTT. This gives the protein CASNGQLTDTQYF.

The chain has TRBV11-2 and TRBJ1-6; D unclear. In germline, CDR1 is SGHAT, CDR2 FQNNGV. There are 12 residues in the CDR3. Trimming took 9 bases from V and 7 from J, leaving 10 bases between them. The DNA of the CDR3 is TGTGCCAGTCTCACGGGAAATTCACCCCTCCACTTT. It is translated as CASLTGNSPLHF.

The genes are TRBV9 and TRBJ2-7, with TRBD1 matching 7 bases. The CDR3 covers 15 residues. Germline CDR1 is SGDLS and CDR2 is YYNGEE. The ends lost 0 bases at V and 6 bases at J; junction bases unmatched: 9. CDR3 sequence: CASSVAADRYVEQYF. The CDR3 DNA sequence: TGTGCCAGCAGCGTAGCCGCGGACAGGTATGTCGAGCAGTACTTC.

The chain is built from TRBV29-1 and TRBJ1-4, with unresolved D. Germline CDR1 SQVTM, CDR2 ANQGSEA. Trimming left V 4 bases short and J 4 bases short, with 7 bases between. The CDR3 totals 12 residues. The CDR3 region has the DNA TGCAGCGTTGGCAGGAATAATGAAAAACTGTTTTTT. Encoded protein: CSVGRNNEKLFF. The full variable domain, completed using reference TRBV29-1 and TRBJ1-4, is SAVISQKPSRDICQRGTSLTIQCQVDSQVTMMFWYRQQPGQSLTLIATANQGSEATYESGFVIDKFPISRPNLTFSTLTVSNMSPEDSSIYLCSVGRNNEKLFFGSGTQLSVL.

The chain uses TRBV24-1 and TRBJ1-2; the match to TRBD1 covers 8 bases. This CDR3 is built from 13 residues. CDR1 and CDR2 (germline): KGHDR, SFDVKD. V dropped 7 bases and J dropped 7; count of bases not matched to a gene: 7. The CDR3 coding sequence is TGTGCCACCAGAGAGACAGGGGAGTCTGGCTACACCTTC. This translates into CATRETGESGYTF.

The rearrangement joins TRBV5-1 to TRBJ1-5; no reliable D call. The germline gives CDR1 SGHRS, CDR2 YFSETQ. V dropped 5 bases and J dropped 3 bases, with 9 bases sitting between them. The CDR3 runs 13 residues. The DNA for the CDR3 is TGCGCCAGCAGTTTAACAACCAATCAGCCCCAGCATTTT. Its translation is CASSLTTNQPQHF.

V gene TRBV5-1 combines with J gene TRBJ1-6, with TRBD1 matching over 9 bases. This CDR3 comprises 14 residues. V dropped 4 bases and J dropped 10; count of bases not matched to a gene: 6. Germline V CDR1 and CDR2: SGHRS, YFSETQ. The CDR3 reads CASSQGQGGSPLHF. Here the CDR3 DNA reads TGCGCCAGCAGCCAGGGACAGGGTGGATCACCCCTCCACTTT.

The rearrangement uses TRBV11-2 and TRBJ2-1; D may be TRBD1 (6 bases). The V gene's germline CDR1 is SGHAT and CDR2 FQNNGV. The CDR3 extends over 14 amino acids. V was pared by 1 base and J by 15 bases, with 19 bases between. The CDR3 here is CASSLGLQQGVGFF. Here the CDR3 DNA reads TGTGCCAGCAGCTTAGGGCTCCAACAGGGCGTGGGGTTCTTC.

V usage is TRBV6-1 and J usage is TRBJ1-2; tentative D call: TRBD1 (5 bases). The CDR3 extends over 15 amino acids. Germline V gene lookup returns CDR1 MNHNS and CDR2 SASEGT. V was clipped by 0 bases and J by 9 bases, with 17 bases between them. The CDR3: CASSEAVRVLSRYTF. CDR3 in DNA: TGTGCCAGCAGTGAAGCGGTCAGGGTTTTATCTCGCTACACCTTC.

The chain employs TRBV3-1 (or the pseudogene TRBV3-2) and TRBJ2-2; 11 positions match TRBD2. Trimming at V came to 3 bases and at J to 7 bases, leaving 1 base not matched to a gene. This CDR3 is built from 14 residues. Germline values: CDR1 LGHDT, CDR2 YNNKEL (reference sequence). The CDR3 protein is CASSHLAGGGELFF. CDR3 sequence (DNA): TGTGCCAGCAGCCACCTAGCGGGAGGCGGGGAGCTGTTTTTT.

V is TRBV5-1 and J is TRBJ2-1, with a possible D match to TRBD2 (6 bases). Trimming shortened V by 6 bases and J by 10 bases, and 23 bases separated the two germline ends. This CDR3 has 15 amino acids. Germline assignment: CDR1 SGHRS and CDR2 YFSETQ. CDR3 region: CASTLASSRGSEQFF. The CDR3 DNA sequence: TGCGCCAGCACCCTGGCTTCCTCGCGGGGCTCGGAGCAGTTCTTC.

This chain uses TRBV3-1 (or the pseudogene TRBV3-2) with TRBJ1-3; maybe TRBD1 (5 bases). Trimming removed 4 bases at V and 2 bases at J, with 12 bases between. CDR1 is LGHDT and CDR2 is YNNKEL in the germline V gene (reference sequence). The CDR3 is 15 residues long. The CDR3 DNA is TGTGCCAGCAGCCGAGGGACTATGACTGGAAACACCATATATTTT. Translating it yields CASSRGTMTGNTIYF.

V is TRBV28 and J is TRBJ2-3, with 8 bases matching TRBD1. The CDR3 is 15 residues long. Germline assignment: CDR1 MDHEN and CDR2 SYDVKM. V shed 2 bases and J 2 bases; nucleotides not matched to a gene: 3. CDR3 protein: CASSLRQGHTDTQYF. The CDR3 DNA reads as TGTGCCAGCAGTTTAAGACAGGGGCACACAGATACGCAGTATTTT. Supplemented by reference TRBV28 and TRBJ2-3, the full variable domain reads DVKVTQSSRYLVKRTGEKVFLECVQDMDHENMFWYRQDPGLGLRLIYFSYDVKMKEKGDIPEGYSVSREKKERFSLILESASTNQTSMYLCASSLRQGHTDTQYFGPGTRLTVL.